Following are 2 T cell receptor beta chains from one sample sequenced in a study of cytomegalovirus exposure and HLA in healthy donors. The PCR employed 60 Vbeta primers together with 13 Jbeta primers. Sequenced by immunoSEQ multiplex PCR; TCRdb stores in-frame clones only, minus some. In the table there are about 300,000 clones, about nine tenths of which are singletons. Sequenced input: PBMCs. These receptor sequences come from a man aged 40-49 years in good health and CMV-seropositive.

The V call is TRBV6-5, the J call TRBJ1-6; the D gene is possibly TRBD1 (6 bases). The CDR3 sequence is 16 residues long. Germline V CDR1 and CDR2: MNHEY, SVGAGI. V lost 4 bases and J 2 bases, leaving 12 bases between the germline ends. The CDR3 spells CASSSHRVAYNSPLHF. CDR3 bases: TGTGCCAGCAGTTCGCACAGGGTAGCCTATAATTCACCCCTCCACTTT.

This rearrangement joins TRBV2 to TRBJ1-2; a weak D match, TRBD1 (5 bases). This CDR3 region has 14 residues. The germline V and J ends were trimmed by 1 base and 6 bases, with 12 bases remaining between them. Germline CDR1 and CDR2: SNHLY and FYNNEI. The CDR3 nucleotides are TGTGCCAGCAGTGAAGTTACAGGCCAGCATGGCTACACCTTC. Translation gives CASSEVTGQHGYTF.